A selection of T cell receptor beta chains follows, all from one sample in a study of regulatory T cells in long-lasting Graves disease. One entry per CDR3 protein results from TCRdb running MiXCR on the multiplex PCR reads. The sample gives some 370,000 distinct CDR3 sequences, roughly 24% of which show up once; 28% is in the top ten. The sample consisted of peripheral blood mononuclear cells (PBMCs), taken when the disease was refractory, from a patient treated with antithyroid drugs. The receptors here all came from a woman in her forties with Graves disease. The CDR3 runs from the conserved cysteine through the conserved F or W. Each record gives: CDR3 length, J gene, D gene, V gene, clone size, CDR3 DNA, CDR3 protein. The D gene is left open where the match is weak. The size field is filled for only some rows; it gives once, few, many or a size class.

16,TRBJ2-1,.,TRBV27,few,TGTGCCAGCAGTTTATCGCCGGGGGCTTCATACAATGAGCAGTTCTTC,CASSLSPGASYNEQFF
17,TRBJ1-5,.,TRBV6-5,.,TGTGCCAGCAGTTACACCGACATAGGGTACGCCAATCAGCCCCAGCATTTT,CASSYTDIGYANQPQHF
12,TRBJ1-2,.,TRBV28,.,TGTGCCAGCAGTCTCCCCGGGATTGGCTACACCTTC,CASSLPGIGYTF
13,TRBJ1-4,.,TRBV18,.,TGTGCCAGCTCACCAAGGAAGAATGAAAAACTGTTTTTT,CASSPRKNEKLFF
15,TRBJ1-1,.,TRBV27,many,TGTGCCAGCAGTTTCTATCCCGACACGAACACTGAAGCTTTCTTT,CASSFYPDTNTEAFF
16,TRBJ1-1,TRBD1,TRBV18,few,TGTGCCAGCTCACCGGGACAGGGTTGGGGGAACACTGAAGCTTTCTTT,CASSPGQGWGNTEAFF
14,TRBJ2-3,.,TRBV27,.,TGTGCCAGCAGCTTGACATCTAGCACAGATACGCAGTATTTT,CASSLTSSTDTQYF
17,TRBJ1-6,TRBD1,TRBV2,many,TGTGCCAGCAGTGGATTACAGGGGGCGCCGGTTAATTCACCCCTCCACTTT,CASSGLQGAPVNSPLHF
14,TRBJ1-2,.,TRBV20-1,.,TGCAGTGCTAGAGAAACAGGGCTGAGCTATGGCTACACCTTC,CSARETGLSYGYTF
14,TRBJ1-1,.,TRBV12-3/TRBV12-4,many,TGTGCCAGCACCCGATCCGAGGCGAACACTGAAGCTTTCTTT,CASTRSEANTEAFF
15,TRBJ2-5,.,TRBV10-3,many,TGTGCCATCAGTGAGGGACCAGGGATAGGGGAGACCCAGTACTTC,CAISEGPGIGETQYF
17,TRBJ2-1,TRBD2,TRBV6-1,.,TGTGCCAGCAGCAATCGACTAGCGGGAGGCCGAGGTAATGAGCAGTTCTTC,CASSNRLAGGRGNEQFF
15,TRBJ2-7,TRBD2,TRBV28,many,TGTGCCAGCAGAGAAAGACTAGCGGGCTCCTACGAGCAGTACTTC,CASRERLAGSYEQYF
15,TRBJ1-4,.,TRBV28,many,TGTGCCAGCAGATCATGGTCTGCAACTAATGAAAAACTGTTTTTT,CASRSWSATNEKLFF
13,TRBJ2-7,.,TRBV20-1,few,TGCAGTGCAACAAACAGGGTAGGCCACGAGCAGTACTTC,CSATNRVGHEQYF
12,TRBJ1-5,.,TRBV28,.,TGTGCCAGCTCTATTATGGGGGCAACCCAGCATTTT,CASSIMGATQHF
15,TRBJ2-7,TRBD2,TRBV2,many,TGTGCCAGCAGAGCCCGAGGTAGCGGGAGGTACGAGCAGTACTTC,CASRARGSGRYEQYF
13,TRBJ2-7,.,TRBV27,few,TGTGCCAGCGCTTACGGGGGTAGATACGAGCAGTACTTC,CASAYGGRYEQYF
15,TRBJ2-2,.,TRBV5-1,.,TGCGCCAGCTCCCTCAGGGTGTCTTGGACCGGGGAGCTGTTTTTT,CASSLRVSWTGELFF
16,TRBJ1-5,.,TRBV6-1,many,TGTGCCAGCAGAGACGGGGAGCACTTCGGCAATCAGCCCCAGCATTTT,CASRDGEHFGNQPQHF
15,TRBJ1-2,TRBD1,TRBV28,.,TGTGCCAGCAGTTTCGGGTCAGGGGGCAACTATGGCTACACCTTC,CASSFGSGGNYGYTF
14,TRBJ1-6,.,TRBV6-1,few,TGTGCCAGCAGTCCGGGACCCAACTGGTCACCCCTCCACTTT,CASSPGPNWSPLHF
12,TRBJ2-5,.,TRBV20-1,many,TGCAGTGCTAGAGAGGATCGCGCGACCCAGTACTTC,CSAREDRATQYF
14,TRBJ2-5,.,TRBV14,many,TGTGCCAGCAGCCGGAACCGGGCACAAGAGACCCAGTACTTC,CASSRNRAQETQYF
16,TRBJ1-1,.,TRBV9,.,TGTGCCAGCAACCGGGACGCTCTAGCGAGAAACACTGAAGCTTTCTTT,CASNRDALARNTEAFF
16,TRBJ2-4,.,TRBV28,many,TGTGCCAGCAGTTTAGAGCTTTACCTAGCCAAAAACATTCAGTACTTC,CASSLELYLAKNIQYF
15,TRBJ2-7,.,TRBV4-1,once,TGCGCCAGCAGCTCCTCGGCCGGGCCCGACTACGAGCAGTACTTC,CASSSSAGPDYEQYF